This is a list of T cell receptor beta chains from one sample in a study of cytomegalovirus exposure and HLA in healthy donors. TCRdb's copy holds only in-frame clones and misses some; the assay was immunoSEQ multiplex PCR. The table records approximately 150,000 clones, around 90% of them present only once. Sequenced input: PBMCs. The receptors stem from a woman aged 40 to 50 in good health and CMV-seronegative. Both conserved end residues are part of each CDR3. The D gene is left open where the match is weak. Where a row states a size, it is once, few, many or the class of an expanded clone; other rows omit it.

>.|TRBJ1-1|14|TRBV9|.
TGTGCCAGCAGCGTAGCTTCTTGGGCAGGCGAAGCTTTCTTT
CASSVASWAGEAFF
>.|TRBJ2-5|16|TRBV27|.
TGTGCCAGCAGTTTAATTTTCGGTGGGCAGCAAGAGACCCAGTACTTC
CASSLIFGGQQETQYF
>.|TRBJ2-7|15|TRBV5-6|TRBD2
TGTGCCAGCAGCTTGTTACTAGCGGGAACCTACGAGCAGTACTTC
CASSLLLAGTYEQYF
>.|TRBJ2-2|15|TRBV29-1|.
TGCAGCGTTGAAGACTGGCAGGGCGAAACCGGGGAGCTGTTTTTT
CSVEDWQGETGELFF
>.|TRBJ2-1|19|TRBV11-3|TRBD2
TGTGCCAGCAGCCCGGGACTAGCGGGAGGGGCGGGGCCCTACAATGAGCAGTTCTTC
CASSPGLAGGAGPYNEQFF
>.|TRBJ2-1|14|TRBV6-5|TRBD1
TGTGCCACGCAGGGGGAAGGGTCCTACAATGAGCAGTTCTTC
CATQGEGSYNEQFF
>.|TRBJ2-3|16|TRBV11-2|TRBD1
TGTGCCAGCAGCTTAGCCGGAGGACAGGTCACAGATACGCAGTATTTT
CASSLAGGQVTDTQYF
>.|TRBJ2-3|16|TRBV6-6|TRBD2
TGTGCCAGCAGTTACGGGCTAGCGGGAGTAACAGATACGCAGTATTTT
CASSYGLAGVTDTQYF
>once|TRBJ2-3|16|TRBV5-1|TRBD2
TGCGCCAGCAGCCCCCGACAGCGGGAGGTGACAGATACGCAGTATTTT
CASSPRQREVTDTQYF
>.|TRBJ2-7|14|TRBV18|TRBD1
TGTGCCAGCTCACCGGAGGACAGGACCTACGAGCAGTACTTC
CASSPEDRTYEQYF
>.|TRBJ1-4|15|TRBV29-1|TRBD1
TGCAGCGTTGAAGATACAGGGGTCGGTAATGAAAAACTGTTTTTT
CSVEDTGVGNEKLFF
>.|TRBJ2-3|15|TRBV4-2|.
TGTGCCAGCAGCCCCTCGCGGGTCCCCGGGGATACGCAGTATTTT
CASSPSRVPGDTQYF
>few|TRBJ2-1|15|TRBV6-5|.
TGTGCCAGCAGTTACGGTCTGGCGGGCGGGAATGAGCAGTTCTTC
CASSYGLAGGNEQFF
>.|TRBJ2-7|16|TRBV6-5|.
TGTGCCAGCAGTTCCCAGACAGGCCCGCGTCGGGACGAGCAGTACTTC
CASSSQTGPRRDEQYF
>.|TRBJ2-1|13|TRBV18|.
TGTGCCAGCTCACTGGGCCGGTACAATGAGCAGTTCTTC
CASSLGRYNEQFF
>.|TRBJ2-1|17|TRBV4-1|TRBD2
TGCGCCAGCAGCCAAGATGAGGGGACTAGCGGGTACAATGAGCAGTTCTTC
CASSQDEGTSGYNEQFF
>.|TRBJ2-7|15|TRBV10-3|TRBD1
TGTGCCATCAGTGAGGGGGTGACAGGGGTCCACGAGCAGTACTTC
CAISEGVTGVHEQYF